This TCR beta chain originates from a study of T cells expressing NK-cell markers. Reprocessing the 5' RACE reads, TCRdb reports a single entry for every CDR3 protein and omits DNA. Its listing shows about 260,000 distinct CDR3 sequences. The receptor comes from a young man in good health. Input material: blood T cells: a sorted CD56 or NKG2C T cell subset, CD4+ or CD8+ T cells, or bulk PBMC T cells (not recorded which).

This chain's CDR3 is CATSDPGAWNEQFF. The chain recombines TRBV24-1 with TRBJ2-1; TCRdb lists TRBD1, though no DNA is available to test this call. The CDR3 totals 14 residues. Germline CDR1 is KGHDR and CDR2 is SFDVKD.